This T cell receptor (beta chain) was recovered during a study of blood T cell repertoires in COVID-19. The data were produced by immunoSEQ multiplex PCR, yet TCRdb's version contains in-frame clones alone and is incomplete. The repertoire has around 450,000 clones, 70% to 90% of them found once; the top ten carry approximately 2%. Trimming at V came to 4 bases and at J to 0 bases, leaving 4 bases not matched to a gene. This CDR3 has 16 amino acids. Germline assignment: CDR1 LGHNA and CDR2 YNFKEQ. Enrollees, about 18 to 89 years old, lived in about two dozen US areas. This sequence was found in a woman younger than 30 with acute COVID-19. The rearrangement joins TRBV4-2 to TRBJ2-1; 9 bases agree with TRBD2. The sequenced material came from PBMCs or T cells enriched from blood (not recorded which). The CDR3 DNA reads TGTGCCAGCAGCCGGATTAGCGGGAGCTCCTACAATGAGCAGTTCTTC. Encoded protein: CASSRISGSSYNEQFF.